The source of this T cell receptor (beta chain) is a study of shared clonotypes between healthy human individuals. The study's findings and limits: The naive CD4 repertoires of several donors were compared, and 5% to 6.5% of clonotypes were shared.

Looked up from germline, CDR1 is SGHDT and CDR2 is YYEEEE. The V end lost 3 bases, the J end lost 1 base, and 14 bases lay between the germline ends. CDR3 size: 15 residues. The study drew its donors from healthy HIV-negative adults without recent acute infections or vaccinations. The test was conducted at deep level. Assay used: immunoSEQ multiplex PCR; TCRdb lists only in-frame clones, some missing. The sample holds 2 million to 2.5 million clones, 90% to 97% seen once. A word on this clone: The antigen is unknown.

The chain employs TRBV5-6 and TRBJ2-7; TRBD1 or TRBD2 may be the D gene (5 bases each). Specimen: naive CD4+ T cells sorted from blood. The subset here: CD45RA+ positively selected. This receptor was obtained from a man between 18 and 29 years old in good health. The CDR3 region has the DNA TGTGCCAGCAGCTACTCGGGACGGAAGTCCTACGAGCAGTACTTC. Translation gives CASSYSGRKSYEQYF.